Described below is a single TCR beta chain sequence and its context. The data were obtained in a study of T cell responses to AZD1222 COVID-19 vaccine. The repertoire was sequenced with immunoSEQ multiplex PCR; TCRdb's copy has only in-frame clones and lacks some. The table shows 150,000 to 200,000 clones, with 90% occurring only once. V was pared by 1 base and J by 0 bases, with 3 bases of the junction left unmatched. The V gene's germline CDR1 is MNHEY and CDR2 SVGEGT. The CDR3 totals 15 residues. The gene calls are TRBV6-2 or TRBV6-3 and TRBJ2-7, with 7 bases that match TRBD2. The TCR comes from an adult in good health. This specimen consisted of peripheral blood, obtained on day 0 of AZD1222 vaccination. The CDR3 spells CASSYWGGVSYEQYF. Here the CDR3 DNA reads TGTGCCAGCAGTTACTGGGGGGGGGTCTCCTACGAGCAGTACTTC.